The rows below give T cell receptor beta chains drawn from one sample of a study of early T cells in non-severe SARS-CoV-2 infection. TCRdb re-called the 5' RACE reads through MiXCR, storing one row per CDR3 protein. The sample records under 35,000 distinct CDR3 sequences, about 4.2% being singletons. Specimen: whole blood. These receptors originate from an adult who was a healthcare worker with PCR-confirmed SARS-CoV-2 infection or an uninfected control (not recorded which). Each CDR3 is given with its conserved first and last residue. The order of the fields is clone size, J gene, V gene, D gene, CDR3 DNA, CDR3 protein. D genes are given only for firm matches. Expanded clones are given a class, and other clones once, few, many or no size at all.

clone_size: many; j_call: TRBJ1-1; v_call: TRBV20-1; d_call: .; cdr3_nt: TGCAGTGCTTCTGCCTCAGCAGGGAACACTGAAGCTTTCTTT; cdr3_aa: CSASASAGNTEAFF
clone_size: many; j_call: TRBJ2-5; v_call: TRBV7-9; d_call: .; cdr3_nt: TGTGCCAGCAGCTCCGGGACCACACAAGAGACCCAGTACTTC; cdr3_aa: CASSSGTTQETQYF
clone_size: many; j_call: TRBJ2-3; v_call: TRBV10-1; d_call: TRBD1; cdr3_nt: TGCGCCAGCAGTGAGTCTGGACAGGGACTTTGGAATACGCAGTATTTT; cdr3_aa: CASSESGQGLWNTQYF
clone_size: many; j_call: TRBJ1-6; v_call: TRBV5-1; d_call: TRBD1; cdr3_nt: TGCGCCAGCAGCTCGACAGGGACTTCCTATAATTCACCCCTCCACTTT; cdr3_aa: CASSSTGTSYNSPLHF
clone_size: many; j_call: TRBJ1-5; v_call: TRBV19; d_call: .; cdr3_nt: TGTGCCAGTAGTCTCGTCAGGGATAAGGGCAATCAGCCCCAGCATTTT; cdr3_aa: CASSLVRDKGNQPQHF
clone_size: many; j_call: TRBJ2-1; v_call: TRBV29-1; d_call: TRBD2; cdr3_nt: TGCAGCGTTGAAGACCGACTAGCGGGAGTTTACAATGAGCAGTTCTTC; cdr3_aa: CSVEDRLAGVYNEQFF
clone_size: many; j_call: TRBJ2-1; v_call: TRBV30; d_call: .; cdr3_nt: TGTGCCTGGAGGTTGGTTAATGAGCAGTTCTTC; cdr3_aa: CAWRLVNEQFF
clone_size: few; j_call: TRBJ2-5; v_call: TRBV5-5; d_call: .; cdr3_nt: TGTGCCAGCAGCTCCCCTTTTAGGGGTACCCAAGAGACCCAGTACTTC; cdr3_aa: CASSSPFRGTQETQYF
clone_size: many; j_call: TRBJ2-5; v_call: TRBV11-2; d_call: TRBD2; cdr3_nt: TGTGCCAGCAGCCAAATGGCGGGAGGCTTCCAAGAGACCCAGTACTTC; cdr3_aa: CASSQMAGGFQETQYF
clone_size: many; j_call: TRBJ2-1; v_call: TRBV3-1; d_call: .; cdr3_nt: TGTGCCAGCAGCCAAGATACGGCAGGATTGGGGGGTGAGCAGTTCTTC; cdr3_aa: CASSQDTAGLGGEQFF
clone_size: few; j_call: TRBJ2-3; v_call: TRBV20-1; d_call: TRBD2; cdr3_nt: TGCAGTGCTAGCAGCGGGGGAACAGATACGCAGTATTTT; cdr3_aa: CSASSGGTDTQYF
clone_size: medium-sized; j_call: TRBJ1-1; v_call: TRBV29-1; d_call: .; cdr3_nt: TGCAGCGCAACTAAACAGGTGGGGGACACTGAAGCTTTCTTT; cdr3_aa: CSATKQVGDTEAFF
clone_size: many; j_call: TRBJ1-4; v_call: TRBV5-1; d_call: .; cdr3_nt: TGCGCCAGCAGCTTGGATGGAGCAACTAATGAAAAACTGTTTTTT; cdr3_aa: CASSLDGATNEKLFF
clone_size: many; j_call: TRBJ2-2; v_call: TRBV3-1; d_call: .; cdr3_nt: TGTGCCAGCAGAGCTAACAGGGATACCGGGGAGCTGTTTTTT; cdr3_aa: CASRANRDTGELFF
clone_size: few; j_call: TRBJ2-5; v_call: TRBV3-1; d_call: TRBD2; cdr3_nt: TGTGCCAGCAGCCCGACTAGCTCGGGCGAGACCCAGTACTTC; cdr3_aa: CASSPTSSGETQYF
clone_size: many; j_call: TRBJ1-2; v_call: TRBV5-8; d_call: .; cdr3_nt: TGTGCCAGCAGCCAACAGGGAAGCAACTATGGCTACACCTTC; cdr3_aa: CASSQQGSNYGYTF
clone_size: many; j_call: TRBJ2-1; v_call: TRBV30; d_call: .; cdr3_nt: TGTGCCTGGAGTCTTGGGCCCTACAATGAGCAGTTCTTC; cdr3_aa: CAWSLGPYNEQFF
clone_size: many; j_call: TRBJ2-3; v_call: TRBV6-5; d_call: .; cdr3_nt: TGTGCCAGCAGTTACCCCCTTCTCGGAACAGGAGGGACAGATACGCAGTATTTT; cdr3_aa: CASSYPLLGTGGTDTQYF
clone_size: many; j_call: TRBJ1-5; v_call: TRBV12-3/TRBV12-4; d_call: TRBD1; cdr3_nt: TGTGCCAGCAGTTCTGGGACAGTCAGCAATCAGCCCCAGCATTTT; cdr3_aa: CASSSGTVSNQPQHF
clone_size: few; j_call: TRBJ2-2; v_call: TRBV20-1; d_call: .; cdr3_nt: TGCAGTGCTAGTTCAGGCAGTGTCATCACCGGGGAGCTGTTTTTT; cdr3_aa: CSASSGSVITGELFF
clone_size: many; j_call: TRBJ2-3; v_call: TRBV28; d_call: .; cdr3_nt: TGTGCCAGCAGTCTTAGCGATTATGACACAGATACGCAGTATTTT; cdr3_aa: CASSLSDYDTDTQYF
clone_size: many; j_call: TRBJ1-3; v_call: TRBV7-9; d_call: .; cdr3_nt: TGTGCCAGCAGCCCCCCTTTTCGAGCTGGAAACACCATATATTTT; cdr3_aa: CASSPPFRAGNTIYF
clone_size: many; j_call: TRBJ1-5; v_call: TRBV7-9; d_call: .; cdr3_nt: TGTGCCAGCAGCGCTAGCGCAGGCGGCAATCAGCCCCAGCATTTT; cdr3_aa: CASSASAGGNQPQHF
clone_size: many; j_call: TRBJ2-7; v_call: TRBV3-1; d_call: .; cdr3_nt: TGTGCCAGCAGCCAAAGGCTAGCGATATCCTACGAGCAGTACTTC; cdr3_aa: CASSQRLAISYEQYF
clone_size: few; j_call: TRBJ1-1; v_call: TRBV28; d_call: TRBD1; cdr3_nt: TGTGCCAGCAGTTTACACAGGGGAGCTTTCTTT; cdr3_aa: CASSLHRGAFF
clone_size: medium-sized; j_call: TRBJ1-2; v_call: TRBV6-6; d_call: TRBD1; cdr3_nt: TGTGCCAGCTACGACGTCAGGGGGAACTATGGCTACACCTTC; cdr3_aa: CASYDVRGNYGYTF
clone_size: many; j_call: TRBJ1-2; v_call: TRBV3-1; d_call: .; cdr3_nt: TGTGCCAGCAGCCGCTCAGATGGCTACACCTTC; cdr3_aa: CASSRSDGYTF
clone_size: few; j_call: TRBJ1-2; v_call: TRBV24-1; d_call: TRBD1; cdr3_nt: TGTGCCACCAGTGATTCGGACAGGGGGCTTGGTGGCTACACCTTC; cdr3_aa: CATSDSDRGLGGYTF
clone_size: .; j_call: TRBJ2-5; v_call: TRBV18; d_call: TRBD1; cdr3_nt: TGTGCCAGCTCACCACCAACCAGGGGGCAGAGGACCCAGTACTTC; cdr3_aa: CASSPPTRGQRTQYF
clone_size: .; j_call: TRBJ1-5; v_call: TRBV21-1; d_call: .; cdr3_nt: TGTGCCAGCAGCAAATCTAGATTTAGAGGGGACAGAACCCCCAGTCAGCCCCAGCTTTTT; cdr3_aa: CASSKSRFRGDRTPSQPQLF
clone_size: few; j_call: TRBJ2-2; v_call: TRBV14; d_call: TRBD1; cdr3_nt: TGTGCCAGCAGCCAAGTCCAGGGGGCCACCGGGGAGCTGTTTTTT; cdr3_aa: CASSQVQGATGELFF
clone_size: many; j_call: TRBJ1-2; v_call: TRBV7-8; d_call: TRBD1; cdr3_nt: TGTGCCAGCAGCTTAGCCGGACAGGGTGACTATGGCTACACCTTC; cdr3_aa: CASSLAGQGDYGYTF
clone_size: .; j_call: TRBJ1-4; v_call: TRBV27; d_call: .; cdr3_nt: TGTGCCAGCAGGGAGGCCGGGCGTGAAAAACTGTTTTTT; cdr3_aa: CASREAGREKLFF
clone_size: few; j_call: TRBJ2-3; v_call: TRBV12-3/TRBV12-4; d_call: .; cdr3_nt: TGTGCCAGCACCTTAGGGCTGATTGGAGATACGCAGTATTTT; cdr3_aa: CASTLGLIGDTQYF
clone_size: .; j_call: TRBJ2-7; v_call: TRBV29-1; d_call: .; cdr3_nt: TGCAGCGTTGGGGTCGCGGGGGAGCAGTACTTC; cdr3_aa: CSVGVAGEQYF
clone_size: .; j_call: TRBJ2-7; v_call: TRBV28; d_call: TRBD1; cdr3_nt: TGTGCCAGCAGCCCCGAAACAGGGGGGACCTACGAGCAGTACTTC; cdr3_aa: CASSPETGGTYEQYF
clone_size: many; j_call: TRBJ1-1; v_call: TRBV27; d_call: TRBD1; cdr3_nt: TGTGCCAGCAGTTCACAGGGGGGATTAAAGACTGAAGCTTTCTTT; cdr3_aa: CASSSQGGLKTEAFF
clone_size: many; j_call: TRBJ2-2; v_call: TRBV18; d_call: .; cdr3_nt: TGTGCCAGCTCACCGGGGCAACTTAGCGCCGGGGAGCTGTTTTTT; cdr3_aa: CASSPGQLSAGELFF
clone_size: many; j_call: TRBJ2-5; v_call: TRBV28; d_call: TRBD1; cdr3_nt: TGTGCCAGCAGTTCCCCGGACAGGGGGCGCCGGGAGACCCAGTACTTC; cdr3_aa: CASSSPDRGRRETQYF
clone_size: few; j_call: TRBJ2-5; v_call: TRBV29-1; d_call: .; cdr3_nt: TGCAGCGTTGACAGCCAAGAGACCCAGTACTTC; cdr3_aa: CSVDSQETQYF
clone_size: few; j_call: TRBJ2-7; v_call: TRBV4-1; d_call: .; cdr3_nt: TGCGCCAGCAGCCAAGAATTTCGGCCTTACGAGCAGTACTTC; cdr3_aa: CASSQEFRPYEQYF
clone_size: many; j_call: TRBJ1-5; v_call: TRBV11-2; d_call: .; cdr3_nt: TGTGCCAGCAGCCTCAACAGGGAATCGTGGCAGCCCCAGCATTTT; cdr3_aa: CASSLNRESWQPQHF
clone_size: few; j_call: TRBJ2-1; v_call: TRBV11-3; d_call: .; cdr3_nt: TGTGCCAGCAGCCCAGGGAGGGGGTCCTACAATGAGCAGTTCTTC; cdr3_aa: CASSPGRGSYNEQFF
clone_size: few; j_call: TRBJ2-1; v_call: TRBV12-3/TRBV12-4; d_call: .; cdr3_nt: TGTGCCAGCAGTCCCGCTCACAATGAGCAGTTCTTC; cdr3_aa: CASSPAHNEQFF